Listed here are 22 T cell receptor beta chains from one sample, sequenced in a study of monozygotic twins with inflammatory bowel disease. TCRdb re-called the 5' RACE reads; one entry per CDR3 protein, DNA not given. The sample has around 380,000 distinct CDR3 sequences. The material sequenced was blood. Receptors originate from a human donor with ulcerative colitis or Crohn's disease, or a healthy co-twin of an affected twin (not recorded which).

The CDR3 region is CASRPGISAYGYTF. V and J are TRBV2 and TRBJ1-2. CDR3 size: 14 residues. The germline V gene encodes CDR1 SNHLY and CDR2 FYNNEI.

This sequence joins TRBV12-3 or TRBV12-4 and TRBJ2-1. The CDR3 is made up of 14 amino acids. CDR3 in amino acids: CASSPTEIYNEQFF.

This chain joins TRBV18 and TRBJ1-2; with no DNA, the TCRdb D assignment of TRBD1 cannot be verified. CDR3 length: 15 residues. The germline gives CDR1 KGHSH, CDR2 LQKENI. CDR3 in amino acids: CASSGTANPNYGYTF.

V and J are TRBV14 and TRBJ2-5; TCRdb designates TRBD2, a call that cannot be tested without DNA. This CDR3 region has 12 residues. CDR1 SGHDN and CDR2 FVKESK come from the germline V gene. CDR3 region: CASSQEVGAKNF.

The chain combines TRBV11-2 with TRBJ2-3; the TRBD1 assignment by TCRdb is unverifiable without DNA. Germline loops: CDR1 SGHAT, CDR2 FQNNGV. CDR3 length equals 14 residues. The CDR3 sequence is CASSLQGNTDTQYF.

The V gene is TRBV20-1, the J gene TRBJ1-5. The CDR3 has 16 residues. Germline CDR1 is DFQATT and CDR2 is SNEGSKA (reference sequence). This CDR3 reads CSASPRRGMGNQPQHF.

The rearrangement uses TRBV6-1 and TRBJ2-5; the TCRdb D gene call, TRBD1, has no DNA to confirm it. This CDR3 contains 14 residues. The V gene's germline CDR1 is MNHNS and CDR2 SASEGT. CDR3 protein: CASSPGGVEETQYF.

CDR3: CASSLGVALHSGELFF. The V and J genes are TRBV7-2 and TRBJ2-2; TCRdb's D call of TRBD1 is untestable without DNA. This CDR3 has 16 amino acids. Germline loops: CDR1 SGHTA, CDR2 FQGNSA.

This chain joins TRBV7-9 and TRBJ1-4; TCRdb names TRBD1, which stays unverified in the absence of DNA. The CDR3 sequence is 15 residues long. CDR1 SEHNR and CDR2 FQNEAQ come from the germline V gene (reference sequence). CDR3 protein: CASSLGGTLNEKLFF.

The chain couples TRBV20-1 to TRBJ2-5; TCRdb names TRBD2, which stays unverified in the absence of DNA. Germline CDR1 is DFQATT and CDR2 is SNEGSKA (reference sequence). The CDR3 contains 15 residues. The CDR3 loop is CSATVLAGGPETQYF.

This chain links TRBV20-1 with TRBJ1-2. The CDR3 has 11 amino acids. Germline-derived CDR1 and CDR2 are DFQATT and SNEGSKA (reference sequence). The CDR3 sequence is CSGDGNYGYTF.

V is TRBV18 and J is TRBJ2-7; no DNA is available, so the TRBD2 call from TCRdb remains unchecked. The CDR3 has 16 amino acids. Looked up from germline, CDR1 is KGHSH and CDR2 is LQKENI. CDR3: CASSTPGLAGRYEQYF.

The CDR3 sequence is CASSYSGQGRNEQFF. The chain recombines TRBV6-5 with TRBJ2-1; TCRdb's assignment of TRBD1 cannot be checked, as there is no DNA. CDR3 size: 15 residues. Germline CDR1 and CDR2: MNHEY and SVGAGI.

The J gene is TRBJ2-1, the V gene TRBV29-1; as DNA is missing, the TRBD2 call by TCRdb cannot be tested. The CDR3 has 13 residues. From germline, CDR1 is SQVTM and CDR2 ANQGSEA. The CDR3 spells CSPQVLPYNEQFF.

CDR3 amino acids: CASSMDRVSNQPQHF. The rearrangement uses TRBV7-2 and TRBJ1-5; TCRdb indicates TRBD1, and absent DNA this call remains unverified. The germline V gene encodes CDR1 SGHTA and CDR2 FQGNSA. The CDR3 is 15 residues long.

J is TRBJ2-7 and V is TRBV7-9; lacking DNA, the TRBD1 call made by TCRdb goes unchecked. The V gene's germline CDR1 is SEHNR and CDR2 FQNEAQ (reference sequence). This CDR3 is 15 amino acids long. Here the CDR3 reads CASSLYRGSSYEQYF.

V gene TRBV6-5 combines with J gene TRBJ1-2. This CDR3 is 13 amino acids long. The germline V gene encodes CDR1 MNHEY and CDR2 SVGAGI. CDR3 region: CASSFGISSGYTF.

The chain couples TRBV11-3 to TRBJ2-1; TCRdb names TRBD2, which stays unverified in the absence of DNA. Looked up from germline, CDR1 is SGHNT and CDR2 is YENEEA. The CDR3 runs to 18 residues. The CDR3 spells CASSLEGDLSGVYNEQFF.

V is TRBV28 and J is TRBJ1-5; TCRdb calls TRBD1, which cannot be checked without DNA. Germline lookup yields CDR1 MDHEN and CDR2 SYDVKM. The CDR3 contains 14 residues. CDR3 sequence: CASRGRTGRQPQHF.

V usage is TRBV5-1 and J usage is TRBJ1-1; TCRdb selects TRBD1, and the lack of DNA leaves this call unchecked. The CDR3 is 13 amino acids. From germline, CDR1 is SGHRS and CDR2 YFSETQ. CDR3 amino acids: CASSSSGTPEAFF.

The genes are TRBV3-1 and TRBJ2-1. The CDR3 runs 14 residues. Germline V lookup: CDR1 LGHDT, CDR2 YNNKEL (reference sequence). CDR3 residues: CASSQFETGNEQFF.

The V call is TRBV7-9, the J call TRBJ2-7; TCRdb calls TRBD1, which cannot be checked without DNA. This CDR3 spans 13 amino acids. Looked up from germline, CDR1 is SEHNR and CDR2 is FQNEAQ (reference sequence). Here the CDR3 reads CASSPPQSYEQYF.